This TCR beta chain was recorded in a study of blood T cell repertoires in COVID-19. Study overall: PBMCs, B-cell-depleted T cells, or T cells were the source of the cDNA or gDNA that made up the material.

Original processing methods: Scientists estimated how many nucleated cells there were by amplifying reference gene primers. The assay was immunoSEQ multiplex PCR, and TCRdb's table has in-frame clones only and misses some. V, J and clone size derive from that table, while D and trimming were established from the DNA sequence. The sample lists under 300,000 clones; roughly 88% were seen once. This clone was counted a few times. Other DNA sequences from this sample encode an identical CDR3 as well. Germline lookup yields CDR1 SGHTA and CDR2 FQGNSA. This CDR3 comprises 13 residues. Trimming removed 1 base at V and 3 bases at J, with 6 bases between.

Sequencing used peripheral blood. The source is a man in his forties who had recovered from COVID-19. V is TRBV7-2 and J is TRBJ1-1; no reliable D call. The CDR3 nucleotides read TGTGCCAGCAGCTTAGTGCGGGACACTGAAGCTTTCTTT. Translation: CASSLVRDTEAFF. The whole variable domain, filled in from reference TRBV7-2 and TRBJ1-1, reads GAGVSQSPSNKVTEKGKDVELRCDPISGHTALYWYRQSLGQGLEFLIYFQGNSAPDKSGLPSDRFSAERTGGSVSTLTIQRTQQEDSAVYLCASSLVRDTEAFFGQGTRLTVV.